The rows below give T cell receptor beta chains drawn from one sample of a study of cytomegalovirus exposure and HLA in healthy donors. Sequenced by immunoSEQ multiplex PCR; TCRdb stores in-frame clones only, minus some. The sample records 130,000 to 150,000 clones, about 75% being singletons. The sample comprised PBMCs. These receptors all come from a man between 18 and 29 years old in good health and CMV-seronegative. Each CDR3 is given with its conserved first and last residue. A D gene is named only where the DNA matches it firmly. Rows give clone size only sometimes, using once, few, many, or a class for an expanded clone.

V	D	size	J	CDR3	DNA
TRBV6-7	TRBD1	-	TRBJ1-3	CASSYRQGTGMEDTIYF	TGTGCCAGCAGTTACCGCCAAGGGACAGGGATGGAGGACACCATATATTTT
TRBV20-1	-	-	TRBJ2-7	CSARPAYEQYF	TGCAGTGCTAGACCTGCCTACGAGCAGTACTTC
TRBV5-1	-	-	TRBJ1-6	CASSVEPGFVSPLHF	TGCGCCAGCAGCGTTGAGCCAGGGTTTGTGTCACCCCTCCACTTT
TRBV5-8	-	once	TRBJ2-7	CASSLNPTGSYEQYF	TGTGCCAGCAGCTTAAACCCCACAGGCTCCTACGAGCAGTACTTC
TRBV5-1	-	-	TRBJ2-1	CASSLGGEQFF	TGCGCCAGCAGCTTGGGCGGTGAGCAGTTCTTC
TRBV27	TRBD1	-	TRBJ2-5	CASSSIGTGRGETQYF	TGTGCCAGCAGTTCCATCGGGACAGGTCGAGGGGAGACCCAGTACTTC
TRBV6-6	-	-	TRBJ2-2	CASGGGEGDGELFF	TGTGCCAGCGGTGGGGGCGAGGGGGACGGGGAGCTGTTTTTT
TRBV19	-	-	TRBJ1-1	CASRHRERMNTEAFF	TGTGCCAGCAGACACAGGGAGAGGATGAACACTGAAGCTTTCTTT
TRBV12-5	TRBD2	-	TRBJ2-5	CASGFSGGFEETQYF	TGTGCTAGTGGTTTTAGCGGGGGGTTTGAAGAGACCCAGTACTTC
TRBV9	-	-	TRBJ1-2	CASSVMGGERYTF	TGTGCCAGCAGCGTAATGGGAGGGGAGAGGTACACCTTC
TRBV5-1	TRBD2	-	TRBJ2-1	CASSLVSSGEEQFF	TGCGCCAGCAGCTTGGTATCTAGCGGGGAGGAGCAGTTCTTC
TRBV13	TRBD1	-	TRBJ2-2	CASSENRGYNTGELFF	TGTGCCAGCAGCGAAAACAGGGGCTATAACACCGGGGAGCTGTTTTTT
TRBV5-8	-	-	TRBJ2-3	CASSSPSTDTQYF	TGTGCCAGCAGCTCCCCAAGCACAGATACGCAGTATTTT
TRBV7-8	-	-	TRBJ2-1	CATTERAYNEQFF	TGTGCCACTACGGAGAGGGCTTACAATGAGCAGTTCTTC